The source of this T cell receptor (beta chain) is a study of CD8+CD57+ T cells in acquired aplastic anemia. Across the study: Each DNA sample taken from sorted CD4+ and CD8+ cells came to approximately 3 ug on average. Broader study findings: Some 30 shared CD8+ CDR3s appeared highly expressed within patients' immunodominant clones.

It was patients with CD8+CD57+ cell expansion by flow cytometry who were chosen for sequencing. According to the study, genomic DNA was the template for TCR beta VDJ and CDR3 profiling. MiXCR was run by TCRdb on the reads, yielding one entry per CDR3 protein. The sample carries 200,000 to 300,000 distinct CDR3 sequences, around 82% recorded once. This clonotype appeared once. Its antigen is not known. This CDR3 has 13 residues. After removal of 5 bases from V and 7 bases from J, the junction contained 6 bases not matched to a gene. CDR1 and CDR2 (germline): SGHAT, FQDESV (reference sequence). The TCR comes from a human donor with aplastic anemia. The rearrangement uses TRBV11-1 and TRBJ2-3; 7 bases agree with TRBD1. Sequencing was carried out using sorted CD4+, CD8+, or CD8+CD57+ T cells (not recorded which) from PBMCs. For the CDR3, the DNA is TGTGCCAGCAGCGTAGGGGGACAGAATACGCAGTATTTT. Translating it yields CASSVGGQNTQYF.